This T cell receptor (beta chain) was sequenced during a study of blood T cells in healthy people across ages. Germline assignment: CDR1 SGHVS and CDR2 FQNEAQ. The CDR3 consists of 15 residues. V dropped 3 bases and J dropped 5; count of bases not matched to a gene: 9. The study drew donors from healthy Caucasian individuals in Russia aged roughly 6 to 95. Then a second PCR, running about 6 to 12 cycles, was carried out with a sample-barcoded 5' primer and a J-beta primer mix. TCRdb passed the 5' RACE reads through MiXCR, listing each CDR3 protein once. The data contain about 1.8 million distinct CDR3 sequences, around 50% of them seen just once; the ten biggest clones take up over 2%. Findings and limits, study-wide: Getting older went along with TCR beta diversity per million T cells dropping roughly linearly. Long-lived and aged donors differed, with more naive CD4+ cells and higher diversity in the long-lived.

As concerns this clonotype: Its antigen is still unknown.

J is TRBJ2-7 and V is TRBV7-8; 8 bases line up with TRBD1. This clonotype was sampled from a woman aged 40 to 50 in good health. Sequenced sample: blood. The CDR3 DNA reads as TGTGCCAGCAGCTTGGGGACAGGATGGTCTAACGAGCAGTACTTC. Amino acids: CASSLGTGWSNEQYF.